This is a list of T cell receptor beta chains from one sample in a study of T-cell reconstitution after alpha-beta-depleted transplantation in children. Each CDR3 protein gets one entry after TCRdb re-called the PCR reads with MiXCR. Here the sample spans about 980,000 distinct CDR3 sequences, roughly 29% being singletons. The sequencing here drew on PBMCs, mostly from graft donor cells, taken 360 days after TCRalphabeta/CD19-depleted stem cell transplant. The receptors originated from a boy in the first two years of life who had a stem cell transplant for SCID, so the T cells may come from the graft donor. Both conserved end residues are part of each CDR3. The D gene is left open where the match is weak. Only part of the rows carry a size: once, few, many, or a class if the clone is expanded.

d_call	v_call	j_call	clone_size	cdr3_aa	cdr3_nt
NA	TRBV4-3	TRBJ2-5	few	CASSQDGRASVGETQYF	TGCGCCAGCAGCCAAGATGGAAGAGCGTCAGTGGGTGAGACCCAGTACTTC
NA	TRBV5-5	TRBJ1-1	NA	CASSVSDTEAFF	TGTGCCAGCAGCGTATCCGACACTGAAGCTTTCTTT
NA	TRBV5-1	TRBJ2-3	NA	CASSLEGYRSTDTQYF	TGCGCCAGCAGCTTGGAGGGGTACCGATCCACAGATACGCAGTATTTT
TRBD1	TRBV18	TRBJ1-4	NA	CASSEYGTADEKLFF	TGTGCCAGCTCCGAGTATGGGACAGCTGATGAAAAACTGTTTTTT
NA	TRBV25-1	TRBJ2-7	NA	CASSGPKGIYSYEQYF	TGTGCCAGCAGTGGACCAAAGGGGATATATTCCTACGAGCAGTACTTC
NA	TRBV20-1	TRBJ1-5	NA	CSASLPGRYNNQPQHF	TGCAGTGCTAGCCTGCCAGGGCGGTACAACAATCAGCCCCAGCATTTT
NA	TRBV7-2	TRBJ2-5	NA	CASSFGTGQGTQYF	TGTGCCAGCAGCTTTGGGACGGGGCAGGGGACCCAGTACTTC
NA	TRBV5-1	TRBJ1-1	NA	CASSPGTSMNTEAFF	TGCGCCAGCAGCCCAGGTACAAGCATGAACACTGAAGCTTTCTTT
NA	TRBV7-9	TRBJ2-1	many	CASRATYNEQFF	TGTGCCAGCAGAGCGACATACAATGAGCAGTTCTTC
TRBD1	TRBV5-5	TRBJ1-6	few	CASSLRQGMNSPLHF	TGTGCCAGCAGCTTACGACAGGGGATGAATTCACCCCTCCACTTT
TRBD2	TRBV2	TRBJ2-1	NA	CASTTGLVKYNEQFF	TGTGCCAGCACTACCGGACTAGTTAAGTACAATGAGCAGTTCTTC
NA	TRBV7-8	TRBJ2-3	once	CASSRPVPRQGNPSTDTQYF	TGTGCCAGCAGCCGACCAGTCCCCCGGCAGGGCAACCCCTCAACAGATACGCAGTATTTT
NA	TRBV15	TRBJ1-1	few	CATSRDSAGEAFF	TGTGCCACCAGCAGAGATTCGGCGGGGGAAGCTTTCTTT
NA	TRBV6-9	TRBJ1-1	NA	CASSYSDHGRENTEAFF	TGTGCCAGCAGTTATTCCGATCATGGCAGGGAAAACACTGAAGCTTTCTTT
NA	TRBV29-1	TRBJ1-1	NA	CSVENREAFF	TGCAGCGTTGAGAACCGTGAAGCTTTCTTT
TRBD1	TRBV9	TRBJ1-5	few	CASSVVEGAGNQPQHF	TGTGCCAGCAGCGTAGTGGAGGGGGCGGGCAATCAGCCCCAGCATTTT
TRBD1	TRBV20-1	TRBJ1-5	NA	CSAAWTGVGNQPQHF	TGCAGTGCCGCGTGGACAGGGGTGGGCAATCAGCCCCAGCATTTT
NA	TRBV10-3	TRBJ2-1	few	CAISDLPLASIYNEQFF	TGTGCCATCAGTGACCTTCCGCTAGCAAGCATCTACAATGAGCAGTTCTTC
TRBD2	TRBV2	TRBJ2-1	NA	CASTLYSGGAGNEQFF	TGTGCCAGCACCCTCTATAGCGGGGGGGCCGGAAATGAGCAGTTCTTC
TRBD2	TRBV20-1	TRBJ2-5	few	CSAPLAGGPGETQYF	TGCAGTGCTCCACTAGCGGGGGGACCGGGAGAGACCCAGTACTTC
TRBD1	TRBV12-3/TRBV12-4	TRBJ1-2	NA	CASSLAGQGGYTF	TGTGCCAGCAGTTTAGCGGGACAGGGTGGCTACACCTTC
NA	TRBV18	TRBJ2-4	NA	CASSPEQVKNIQYF	TGTGCCAGCTCACCAGAACAGGTCAAAAACATTCAGTACTTC
NA	TRBV7-2	TRBJ1-4	few	CASSLGRATNEKLFF	TGTGCCAGCAGCTTAGGGCGGGCAACTAATGAAAAACTGTTTTTT
NA	TRBV20-1	TRBJ1-5	NA	CSAWNRPGSNQPQHF	TGCAGTGCTTGGAACCGTCCTGGGAGCAATCAGCCCCAGCATTTT
NA	TRBV12-3/TRBV12-4	TRBJ2-3	NA	CASRAERRTQYF	TGTGCCAGCAGAGCAGAGCGTCGTACGCAGTATTTT
TRBD2	TRBV5-1	TRBJ2-1	few	CASSLERGGDNEQFF	TGCGCCAGCAGCTTGGAGCGGGGGGGAGACAATGAGCAGTTCTTC
NA	TRBV2	TRBJ1-2	many	CASSQDSNYGYTF	TGTGCCAGCAGCCAGGACAGCAACTATGGCTACACCTTC
TRBD2	TRBV7-2	TRBJ2-3	few	CASSLVTSGGSDTQYF	TGTGCCAGCAGCTTAGTAACCAGCGGGGGATCAGATACGCAGTATTTT
TRBD1	TRBV5-1	TRBJ2-7	few	CASSLGTGSIHEQYF	TGCGCCAGCAGCTTGGGGACAGGAAGTATCCACGAGCAGTACTTC
NA	TRBV11-2	TRBJ2-3	few	CASSSTGVPTDTQYF	TGTGCCAGCAGCTCGACCGGGGTACCCACAGATACGCAGTATTTT
NA	TRBV7-9	TRBJ1-3	few	CASSSGTSDSGNTIYF	TGTGCCAGCAGCTCCGGGACATCAGACTCTGGAAACACCATATATTTT
NA	TRBV20-1	TRBJ2-5	NA	CSARWPGGETQYF	TGCAGTGCTAGGTGGCCCGGGGGAGAGACCCAGTACTTC
NA	TRBV5-5	TRBJ1-5	NA	CASSRHESNQPQHF	TGTGCCAGCAGCCGTCATGAAAGCAATCAGCCCCAGCATTTT
NA	TRBV24-1	TRBJ2-3	NA	CATSTRVSFTDTQYF	TGTGCCACCAGTACCAGAGTCAGTTTCACAGATACGCAGTATTTT
NA	TRBV10-1	TRBJ2-7	NA	CASSESKGRYEQYF	TGCGCCAGCAGTGAGTCCAAGGGGAGGTACGAGCAGTACTTC
NA	TRBV4-3	TRBJ2-1	few	CASSQDWGDEQFF	TGCGCCAGCAGCCAAGATTGGGGGGATGAGCAGTTCTTC
TRBD2	TRBV3-1	TRBJ2-3	NA	CASSPRDYPRTDTQYF	TGTGCCAGCAGCCCGAGGGACTACCCACGAACAGATACGCAGTATTTT
TRBD2	TRBV6-1	TRBJ2-3	few	CASSSGLARTDTQYF	TGTGCCAGCAGCAGCGGACTAGCCCGCACAGATACGCAGTATTTT
TRBD2	TRBV6-1	TRBJ2-1	NA	CASNPSIPSGVLSYNEQFF	TGTGCCAGCAACCCCTCTATTCCTAGCGGGGTCCTCTCCTACAATGAGCAGTTCTTC
NA	TRBV5-1	TRBJ2-1	NA	CASSLPGQINEQFF	TGCGCCAGCAGCCTCCCGGGACAAATCAATGAGCAGTTCTTC
TRBD2	TRBV6-1	TRBJ2-3	NA	CASSEFRGGGLLTDTQYF	TGTGCCAGCAGTGAATTTCGGGGGGGGGGGCTCCTCACAGATACGCAGTATTTT
NA	TRBV5-1	TRBJ2-3	few	CASSLGSSVVEAVTDTQYF	TGCGCCAGCAGCTTGGGTTCCTCGGTCGTTGAGGCCGTCACAGATACGCAGTATTTT
TRBD1	TRBV11-2	TRBJ2-7	NA	CASSPWDRGRAGEQYF	TGTGCCAGCAGCCCCTGGGACAGGGGGCGCGCGGGGGAGCAGTACTTC
NA	TRBV7-9	TRBJ1-4	NA	CASSRLYRARAEKLFF	TGTGCCAGCAGCCGCCTTTACAGGGCCCGAGCAGAAAAACTGTTTTTT
TRBD1	TRBV20-1	TRBJ2-3	many	CSATGGQGRTQYF	TGCAGTGCTACGGGGGGACAGGGCCGTACGCAGTATTTT
TRBD1	TRBV6-2/TRBV6-3	TRBJ2-4	NA	CASSSGQGAALAKNIQYF	TGTGCCAGCAGTTCTGGACAGGGGGCGGCTTTAGCCAAAAACATTCAGTACTTC
NA	TRBV4-3	TRBJ2-5	NA	CASSQGILSGETQYF	TGCGCCAGCAGCCAGGGCATCCTCTCAGGAGAGACCCAGTACTTC
NA	TRBV4-1	TRBJ2-7	NA	CASSQAPSGVTPYEQYF	TGCGCCAGCAGCCAAGCCCCCTCGGGGGTAACTCCCTACGAGCAGTACTTC
TRBD2	TRBV28	TRBJ2-7	few	CASSLLSGGWQYF	TGTGCCAGCAGTTTACTTAGCGGGGGTTGGCAGTACTTC
TRBD1	TRBV5-1	TRBJ2-7	NA	CASSPQPPGQGYEQYF	TGCGCCAGCAGCCCGCAACCGCCGGGACAGGGATACGAGCAGTACTTC
NA	TRBV5-1	TRBJ1-3	few	CASRPRGGNTIYF	TGCGCCAGCAGACCACGTGGGGGAAACACCATATATTTT
TRBD2	TRBV4-2	TRBJ2-5	NA	CASSQQTSGTYQETQYF	TGTGCCAGCAGCCAACAGACTAGCGGGACGTACCAAGAGACCCAGTACTTC
TRBD2	TRBV2	TRBJ2-5	NA	CASSWGLAGGETQYF	TGTGCCAGCAGTTGGGGACTAGCGGGTGGAGAGACCCAGTACTTC
NA	TRBV28	TRBJ1-2	few	CASSPAPGAGVNYGYTF	TGTGCCAGCAGTCCCGCCCCCGGGGCAGGGGTGAACTATGGCTACACCTTC
NA	TRBV19	TRBJ2-7	few	CASSIEIRDPQYF	TGTGCCAGTAGTATCGAGATCCGGGATCCGCAGTACTTC